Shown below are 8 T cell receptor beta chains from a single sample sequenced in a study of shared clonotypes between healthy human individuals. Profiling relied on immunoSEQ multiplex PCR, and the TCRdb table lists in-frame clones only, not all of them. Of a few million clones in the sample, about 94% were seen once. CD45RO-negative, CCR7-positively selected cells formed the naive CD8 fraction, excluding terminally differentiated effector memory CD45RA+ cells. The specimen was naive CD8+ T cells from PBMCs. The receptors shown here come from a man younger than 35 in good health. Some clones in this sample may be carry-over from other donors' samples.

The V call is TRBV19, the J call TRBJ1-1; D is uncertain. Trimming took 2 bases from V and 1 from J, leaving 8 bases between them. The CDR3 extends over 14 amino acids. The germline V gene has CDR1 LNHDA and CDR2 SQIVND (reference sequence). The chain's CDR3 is CASSIIQSNTEAFF. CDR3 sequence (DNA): TGTGCCAGTAGTATAATACAGTCGAACACTGAAGCTTTCTTT.

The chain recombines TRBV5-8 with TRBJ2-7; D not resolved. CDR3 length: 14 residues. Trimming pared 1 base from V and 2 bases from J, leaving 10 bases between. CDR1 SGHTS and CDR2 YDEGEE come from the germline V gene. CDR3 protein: CASSLSAGAYEQYF. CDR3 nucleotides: TGTGCCAGCAGCTTGTCTGCAGGAGCCTACGAGCAGTACTTC.

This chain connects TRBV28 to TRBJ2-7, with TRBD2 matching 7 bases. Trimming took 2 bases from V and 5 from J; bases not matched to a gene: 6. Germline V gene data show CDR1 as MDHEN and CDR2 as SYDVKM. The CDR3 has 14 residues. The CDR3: CASSLVAGVNEQYF. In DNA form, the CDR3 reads TGTGCCAGCAGTTTAGTGGCGGGAGTCAACGAGCAGTACTTC.

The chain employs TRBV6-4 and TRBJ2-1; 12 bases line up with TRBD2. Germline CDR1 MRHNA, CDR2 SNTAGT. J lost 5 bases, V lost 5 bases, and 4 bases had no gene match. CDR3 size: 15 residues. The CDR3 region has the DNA TGTGCCAGCAGTTACACTAGCGGGAGGAACAATGAGCAGTTCTTC. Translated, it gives CASSYTSGRNNEQFF.

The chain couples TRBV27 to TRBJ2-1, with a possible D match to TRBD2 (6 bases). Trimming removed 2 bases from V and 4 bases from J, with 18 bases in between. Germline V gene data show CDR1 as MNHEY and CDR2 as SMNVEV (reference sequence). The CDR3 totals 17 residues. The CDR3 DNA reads TGTGCCAGCAGTTTAGGGGACTTCCCAGGGACTTACAATGAGCAGTTCTTC. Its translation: CASSLGDFPGTYNEQFF.

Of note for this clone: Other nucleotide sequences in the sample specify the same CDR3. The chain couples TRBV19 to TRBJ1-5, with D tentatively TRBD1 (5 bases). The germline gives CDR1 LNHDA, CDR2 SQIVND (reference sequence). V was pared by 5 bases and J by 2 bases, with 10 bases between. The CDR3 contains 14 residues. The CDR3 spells CASSWGEGNQPQHF. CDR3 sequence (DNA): TGTGCCAGTAGTTGGGGGGAGGGCAATCAGCCCCAGCATTTT.

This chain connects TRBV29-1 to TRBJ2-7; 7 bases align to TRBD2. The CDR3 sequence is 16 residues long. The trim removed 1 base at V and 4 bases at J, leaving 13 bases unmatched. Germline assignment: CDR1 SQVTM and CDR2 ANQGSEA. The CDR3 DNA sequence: TGCAGCGTTGAAGTCAGTCGGGGAGGGCAAGAGTACGAGCAGTACTTC. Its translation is CSVEVSRGGQEYEQYF.

This CDR3 reads CASSPGTSPILNEQFF. The CDR3 coding sequence is TGTGCCAGCAGCCCCGGGACTAGCCCCATTCTCAATGAGCAGTTCTTC. The J gene is TRBJ2-1, the V gene TRBV5-6; 9 bases align to TRBD2. The germline V gene encodes CDR1 SGHDT and CDR2 YYEEEE. V shed 4 bases, J shed 6 bases, and the junction held 11 bases outside the gene matches. CDR3 length: 16 residues. Filled out from reference TRBV5-6 and TRBJ2-1, the complete variable domain reads DAGVTQSPTHLIKTRGQQVTLRCSPKSGHDTVSWYQQALGQGPQFIFQYYEEEERQRGNFPDRFSGHQFPNYSSELNVNALLLGDSALYLCASSPGTSPILNEQFFGPGTRLTVL.